This T cell receptor beta chain was sequenced in a study of blood T cells in healthy people across ages. The authors ran a second PCR of roughly 6 to 12 cycles using a sample-barcoded 5' primer and a J-beta primer mix. TCRdb processed the 5' RACE reads anew with MiXCR; each CDR3 protein has one entry. This sample has around 1.7 million distinct CDR3 sequences, with 28% found just once. This clonotype was seen only a few times. This CDR3 is built from 11 residues. CDR1 is DFQATT and CDR2 is SNEGSKA in the germline V gene (reference sequence). The chain is built from TRBV20-1 and TRBJ1-1; D remains unclear. Sequenced: blood. This receptor was obtained from a young woman in good health. CDR3 sequence (DNA): TGCAGGTCAGCTTTGAACACTGAAGCTTTCTTT. It encodes CRSALNTEAFF.